These 26 T cell receptor beta chains share one sample of origin, sequenced in a study of vaccination effects on CD4 cells after COVID-19. Antigen-specific CD4+ T cells were first expanded with viral peptide pools by the ViraFEST assay and only then sequenced. Cells that had been cultured for about 10 days were the source of isolated CD4+ T cells. Two doses of BNT162b2 or mRNA-1273 vaccine were administered to participants. The table came from immunoSEQ multiplex PCR; TCRdb's copy has only in-frame clones and leaves some out. The sample lists 65,000 to 75,000 clones; 74% were seen once. These TCRs are of unknown antigen specificity. This specimen was CD4+ T cells from PBMCs cultured with HCoV-229E spike peptides, taken after COVID-19 vaccination. These receptors originate from a human donor who received a COVID-19 vaccine.

This clone is a singleton in its sample. The gene calls are TRBV5-6 and TRBJ2-1; unclear D gene. The V gene lost 5 bases and the J gene lost 7 bases, with 13 bases spanning the gap. The germline gives CDR1 SGHDT, CDR2 YYEEEE. The CDR3 runs to 13 residues. The CDR3 coding sequence is TGTGCCAGCAGTCTCTACCGCAGTAATGAGCAGTTCTTC. Translated, it gives CASSLYRSNEQFF.

V gene TRBV6-2 or TRBV6-3 combines with J gene TRBJ1-5; D ambiguous. The CDR3 is 15 amino acids. The germline V and J ends were trimmed by 4 bases and 0 bases, with 10 bases remaining between them. In germline, CDR1 is MNHEY, CDR2 SVGEGT. DNA of the CDR3: TGTGCCAGCAGTTCCTCGGGGTTTAGCAATCAGCCCCAGCATTTT. It yields the protein CASSSSGFSNQPQHF.

The chain combines TRBV23-1 with TRBJ2-3; 7 bases match TRBD2. TRBV23-1 is labeled an ORF, and its function is uncertain. CDR3 size: 15 residues. The V and J ends lost 11 bases and 0 bases, in that order; junction bases with no gene match: 11. DNA of the CDR3: TGCGCCCCACCCGGGGGGAGGTCTAGCACAGATACGCAGTATTTT. It encodes CAPPGGRSSTDTQYF.

The rearrangement uses TRBV10-3 and TRBJ1-6, with 8 nucleotides matching TRBD1. Germline CDR1 and CDR2: ENHRY and SYGVKD. After removal of 10 bases from V and 9 bases from J, the junction contained 8 bases not matched to a gene. The CDR3 extends over 13 amino acids. CDR3 DNA: TGTGCCACCTTGGACAGGGATGGTTCACCCCTCCACTTT. Its translation is CATLDRDGSPLHF.

The CDR3 here is CASSGLAGVSLDTQYF. CDR3 nucleotides: TGTGCCAGCAGTGGACTAGCGGGGGTATCGCTGGATACGCAGTATTTT. J is TRBJ2-3 and V is TRBV2; 12 positions match TRBD2. V shed 4 bases and J 6 bases; nucleotides not matched to a gene: 8. Per germline, CDR1 SNHLY and CDR2 FYNNEI. There are 16 residues in the CDR3.

The rearrangement uses TRBV19 and TRBJ1-2; D unresolved. The V end was cut by 1 base, the J end by 1 base, with 10 bases between. The CDR3 spans 15 residues. CDR1 is LNHDA, CDR2 SQIVND, per germline (reference sequence). The CDR3 loop reads CASSIVLQSNYGYTF. In DNA, the CDR3 is TGTGCCAGTAGTATAGTACTCCAGAGTAACTATGGCTACACCTTC.

The rearrangement links TRBV9 to TRBJ2-5; 7 bases map to TRBD1. The CDR3 covers 16 residues. J was trimmed by 2 bases and V by 3 bases; bases with no gene match: 10. Germline values: CDR1 SGDLS, CDR2 YYNGEE. The CDR3 reads CASSATPGQTQETQYF. CDR3 in DNA: TGTGCCAGCAGCGCTACTCCGGGACAGACACAAGAGACCCAGTACTTC.

This clone was recorded only once. The rearrangement links TRBV5-1 to TRBJ2-5; tentatively, D is TRBD2 (6 bases). This CDR3 is 16 amino acids long. The V and J ends lost 4 bases and 5 bases respectively, with 21 bases between them. Germline V CDR1 and CDR2: SGHRS, YFSETQ. This chain's CDR3 is CASSPFSLWREETQYF. CDR3 DNA sequence: TGCGCCAGCAGCCCTTTTTCTCTCTGGAGGGAGGAGACCCAGTACTTC.

The chain combines TRBV19 with TRBJ1-1; D call uncertain. Germline V gene sequence: CDR1 LNHDA, CDR2 SQIVND (reference sequence). V lost 5 bases, J lost 0 bases, and 10 bases lay in between. CDR3 length equals 14 residues. DNA for the CDR3: TGTGCCAGTAGTCCTTCCCGTTTGAACACTGAAGCTTTCTTT. Amino acids: CASSPSRLNTEAFF.

The V and J genes are TRBV6-2 or TRBV6-3 and TRBJ2-7; D is unresolved. Germline CDR1 and CDR2: MNHEY and SVGEGT. This CDR3 is 14 amino acids long. V was clipped by 4 bases and J by 2 bases, with 12 bases between them. CDR3 loop: CASSLPTLTYEQYV. The CDR3 nucleotides are TGTGCCAGCAGTTTGCCGACACTCACCTACGAGCAGTACGTC.

The genes are TRBV11-2 and TRBJ2-7; 7 bases align to TRBD2. The CDR3 totals 17 residues. V lost 2 bases, J lost 2 bases, and 12 bases stayed unmatched. From germline, CDR1 is SGHAT and CDR2 FQNNGV. In DNA form, the CDR3 reads TGTGCCAGCAGCTTACTGCGGGGGAATTATAGGACCTACGAGCAGTACGTC. Translated: CASSLLRGNYRTYEQYV.

The CDR3 DNA is TGTGCCAGCAGCGGCCGGACAGGGGGTGGGTCACCCCTCCACTTT. Protein: CASSGRTGGGSPLHF. V is TRBV11-2 and J is TRBJ1-6, with 10 nucleotides matching TRBD1. The CDR3 contains 15 residues. Germline V gene lookup returns CDR1 SGHAT and CDR2 FQNNGV. V lost 5 bases, J lost 10 bases, and 8 bases stayed unmatched.

The genes are TRBV19 and TRBJ1-4; D possibly corresponds to TRBD1 (5 bases). The CDR3 covers 14 residues. V was cut by 6 bases and J by 4 bases, with 12 bases left in between. The V gene's germline CDR1 is LNHDA and CDR2 SQIVND (reference sequence). CDR3 protein: CASRRDRYNEKLFF. The CDR3 DNA reads as TGTGCCAGTAGAAGGGACCGGTATAATGAAAAACTGTTTTTT.

This chain links TRBV6-2 or TRBV6-3 with TRBJ1-1; 8 bases are a match to TRBD1. The germline gives CDR1 MNHEY, CDR2 SVGEGT. The junction had 11 bases not matched to a gene; V was cut back by 2 bases and J by 6 bases. This CDR3 has 16 amino acids. In nucleotides, the CDR3 is TGTGCCAGCAGTTACCCCCGGACAGGGCGGGGGGCTGAAGCTTTCTTT. This encodes CASSYPRTGRGAEAFF.

This chain links TRBV7-8 with TRBJ1-5; the D is unclear. Per germline, CDR1 SGHVS and CDR2 FQNEAQ. Trimming left V 5 bases short and J 4 bases short, with 15 bases between. The CDR3 has 15 residues. The CDR3 protein is CASSLIGSNNQPQHF. The CDR3 coding sequence is TGTGCCAGCAGCCTCATTGGGTCGAATAATCAGCCCCAGCATTTT.

V usage is TRBV7-9 and J usage is TRBJ2-7; the D gene is possibly TRBD2 (7 bases). V gave up 1 base and J gave up 6 bases, with 19 bases separating them. Germline V gene lookup returns CDR1 SEHNR and CDR2 FQNEAQ (reference sequence). This CDR3 has 16 residues. CDR3 nucleotide sequence: TGTGCCAGCAGCTTAGGGGGGGCCGGGGTAGCGGGCGAGCAGTACGTC. As protein: CASSLGGAGVAGEQYV.

This clone was counted a few times. The junction differs from germline at one of its ends, possibly a read error. This sequence joins TRBV14 and TRBJ1-2; TRBD1 might be the D (5 bases). Per the germline V gene, CDR1 is SGHDN and CDR2 is FVKESK. The CDR3 consists of 13 residues. CDR3 in amino acids: CASSQEYRNPPLF. The CDR3 DNA sequence: TGTGCCAGCAGCCAAGAGTACAGGAACCCTCCCCTCTTC. Combining the CDR3 with reference TRBV14 and TRBJ1-2 gives the whole variable domain EAGVTQFPSHSVIEKGQTVTLRCDPISGHDNLYWYRRVMGKEIKFLLHFVKESKQDESGMPNNRFLAERTGGTYSTLKVQPAELEDSGVYFCASSQEYRNPPLFGSGTRLTVV.

This clone has just one count. The V and J genes are TRBV7-3 and TRBJ2-3, with D maybe TRBD2 (7 bases). The germline V gene has CDR1 SGHTA and CDR2 FQGTGA. V was pared by 5 bases and J by 4 bases, with 16 bases between. The CDR3 runs to 15 residues. The CDR3 DNA reads as TGTGCCAGCAGCCAAGGGGGGGGCCACGCAGATACGCAGTATTTT. Protein: CASSQGGGHADTQYF.

This chain links TRBV24-1 with TRBJ2-3, with D hard to call. Germline V gene sequence: CDR1 KGHDR, CDR2 SFDVKD. There are 12 residues in the CDR3. V was shortened by 1 base and J by 4 bases, with 2 bases between the two germline ends. CDR3 in DNA: TGTGCCACCAGTGATTTATCAGATACGCAGTATTTT. Protein sequence: CATSDLSDTQYF.

The chain couples TRBV20-1 to TRBJ1-2, with TRBD1 matching 8 bases. This CDR3 region has 17 residues. Germline CDR1 is DFQATT and CDR2 is SNEGSKA (reference sequence). Losses at the gene ends were 3 bases for V and 2 bases for J; bases not matched to a gene: 14. CDR3 bases: TGCAGTGCTAGTTTAAGGGGCATCAGGGGGCTCAACTATGGCTACACCTTC. Protein sequence: CSASLRGIRGLNYGYTF.

By share, this clone counts as medium-sized. V gene TRBV28 combines with J gene TRBJ2-4, with unresolved D. Trimming took off 8 bases at V and 12 bases at J, with 17 bases between the two ends. The CDR3 consists of 12 residues. Germline V gives CDR1 MDHEN, CDR2 SYDVKM. The CDR3 here is CASQKQFKSQYF. Written as DNA, the CDR3 is TGTGCCAGCCAAAAGCAGTTCAAATCTCAGTACTTC.

This clone occurred a few times. This CDR3 reads CASSLGGDPSNYGYTF. The CDR3 bases are TGTGCCAGCAGCTTAGGGGGGGACCCTTCTAACTATGGCTACACCTTC. This chain connects TRBV5-8 to TRBJ1-2; TRBD1 might be the D (6 bases). This CDR3 has 16 residues. CDR1 and CDR2 (germline): SGHTS, YDEGEE. V lost 2 bases, J lost 0 bases, and 14 bases lay in between.

The J gene is TRBJ2-2, the V gene TRBV6-2 or TRBV6-3, with D uncertain. The CDR3 extends over 13 amino acids. V gave up 6 bases and J gave up 4 bases, with 9 bases separating them. Germline-derived CDR1 and CDR2 are MNHEY and SVGEGT. The DNA for the CDR3 is TGTGCCAGCAGCTTTGACCTCACCGGGGAGCTGTTTTTT. Protein: CASSFDLTGELFF.

The chain joins TRBV5-1 to TRBJ2-5, with 8 bases fitting TRBD1. Germline values: CDR1 SGHRS, CDR2 YFSETQ. This CDR3 is 14 amino acids long. With 5 bases clipped from V and 3 bases from J, the junction kept 6 bases outside the gene matches. The CDR3 sequence is CASSLQGGEETQYF. In DNA, the CDR3 is TGCGCCAGCAGTTTACAGGGGGGAGAAGAGACCCAGTACTTC.

V and J are TRBV28 and TRBJ1-5, with D unresolved. Trimming pared 4 bases from V and 5 bases from J, leaving 6 bases between. This CDR3 comprises 12 residues. The germline V gene has CDR1 MDHEN and CDR2 SYDVKM. CDR3: CASSSNDQPQHF. The CDR3 DNA reads as TGTGCCAGCAGTTCTAATGATCAGCCCCAGCATTTT.

The chain links TRBV6-2 or TRBV6-3 to TRBJ1-2, with TRBD1 as a possible D gene (5 bases). The CDR3 loop spans 13 amino acids. V was trimmed by 3 bases and J by 1 base, leaving 6 bases between them. Looked up from germline, CDR1 is MNHEY and CDR2 is SVGEGT. CDR3 coding DNA: TGTGCCAGCAGTTATGACAGTAACTATGGCTACACCTTC. Translation gives CASSYDSNYGYTF.